The 8 T cell receptor beta chains presented below share a single source sample, sequenced in a study of identical twins. TCRdb passed the 5' RACE reads through MiXCR, listing each CDR3 protein once. Of some 560,000 distinct CDR3 sequences listed, roughly 9.9% are singletons. The data were also submitted as part of a second study, on yellow fever vaccine responses in identical twins.

Sequencing was done on a sample of PBMCs. Source of these receptors: a woman younger than 35 in good health.

The rearrangement uses TRBV20-1 and TRBJ2-7; 8 nucleotides agree with TRBD2. Trimming took 0 bases from V and 0 from J; bases not matched to a gene: 4. The CDR3 consists of 15 residues. CDR1 is DFQATT, CDR2 SNEGSKA, per germline (reference sequence). The chain's CDR3 is CSARDLSGSSYEQYF. The CDR3 DNA sequence: TGCAGTGCTAGAGACCTAAGCGGGAGCTCCTACGAGCAGTACTTC.

The table lists this clonotype with many counts. Written as DNA, the CDR3 is TGTGCCAGCAGTTTAGAATCAGGGGCCAATCAGCCCCAGCATTTT. Its protein is CASSLESGANQPQHF. This rearrangement joins TRBV12-3 or TRBV12-4 to TRBJ1-5, with D possibly being TRBD1 (6 bases). Trimming removed 1 base at V and 3 bases at J, with 10 bases between. The CDR3 sequence is 15 residues long.

The CDR3 is CSATDGTGGGELFF. The CDR3 DNA reads TGCAGCGCCACAGACGGGACAGGGGGCGGGGAGCTGTTTTTT. This chain connects TRBV29-1 to TRBJ2-2, with 11 bases matching TRBD1. CDR3 length equals 14 residues. Losses at the gene ends were 7 bases for V and 7 bases for J; bases not matched to a gene: 8. Germline V gene sequence: CDR1 SQVTM, CDR2 ANQGSEA.

This clonotype was seen a handful of times. The V call is TRBV5-1, the J call TRBJ2-7; TRBD1 matches 12 bases. Germline loops: CDR1 SGHRS, CDR2 YFSETQ. This CDR3 comprises 15 residues. V was pared by 4 bases and J by 4 bases, with 6 bases of the junction left unmatched. The CDR3, as DNA: TGCGCCAGCAGCCCGGGGACAGGGGGCGAATACGAGCAGTACTTC. Amino acids: CASSPGTGGEYEQYF.

This clonotype was seen only a few times. The chain employs TRBV7-2 and TRBJ2-5; TRBD2 is a possible D gene (5 bases). CDR3 size: 15 residues. The germline V and J ends were trimmed by 1 base and 4 bases, with 13 bases remaining between them. In germline, CDR1 is SGHTA, CDR2 FQGNSA. Written as DNA, the CDR3 is TGTGCCAGCAGCTTAGGTGTGGAAGGAGGAGAGACCCAGTACTTC. As protein: CASSLGVEGGETQYF. Using reference TRBV7-2 and TRBJ2-5 for the parts outside the CDR3, the full variable domain is GAGVSQSPSNKVTEKGKDVELRCDPISGHTALYWYRQSLGQGLEFLIYFQGNSAPDKSGLPSDRFSAERTGGSVSTLTIQRTQQEDSAVYLCASSLGVEGGETQYFGPGTRLLVL.

This clonotype has just a few counts. The chain joins TRBV12-3 or TRBV12-4 to TRBJ2-7, with D possibly matching TRBD1 (6 bases). Trimming removed 3 bases from V and 0 bases from J, with 9 bases in between. CDR3 length: 14 amino acids. CDR3 amino acids: CASSFQGHSYEQYF. The CDR3 coding sequence is TGTGCCAGCAGTTTCCAGGGGCACTCCTACGAGCAGTACTTC.

CDR3 residues: CASSQGTVNTGELFF. The CDR3 DNA sequence: TGTGCCAGCTCACAAGGAACGGTGAACACCGGGGAGCTGTTTTTT. The rearrangement joins TRBV18 to TRBJ2-2; D unclear. This CDR3 region has 15 residues. Germline V gene sequence: CDR1 KGHSH, CDR2 LQKENI. Trimming cost V 4 bases and J 1 base, with 10 bases left between them.

This clonotype was seen many times. The CDR3 sequence: CSASLAGSYNEQFF. The CDR3 bases are TGCAGTGCTAGCCTAGCGGGCTCCTACAATGAGCAGTTCTTC. This sequence joins TRBV20-1 and TRBJ2-1, with 8 bases lining up with TRBD2. The CDR3 is 14 residues long. The V gene end was trimmed by 3 bases and the J gene end by 0 bases; junction bases not matched to a gene: 1. Germline assignment: CDR1 DFQATT and CDR2 SNEGSKA (reference sequence).